This T cell receptor (beta chain) was recovered during a study of control samples from healthy donors and cancer patients. V was cut by 1 base and J by 10 bases, with 11 bases left in between. The CDR3 totals 13 residues. Germline CDR1 and CDR2: LGHDT and YNNKEL (reference sequence). Here immunoSEQ multiplex PCR was the method, and the copy in TCRdb shows in-frame clones only, minus some. The sample includes under 150,000 clones, over 90% seen only once; the top ten take less than 3.5%. The material sequenced was blood. The J gene is TRBJ2-1, the V gene TRBV3-1 (or the pseudogene TRBV3-2); a weak D match, TRBD1 (6 bases). The receptor was derived from a young man in good health. CDR3 amino acids: CASSQGRGVEQFF. CDR3 DNA: TGTGCCAGCAGCCAAGGCAGGGGCGTAGAGCAGTTCTTC.